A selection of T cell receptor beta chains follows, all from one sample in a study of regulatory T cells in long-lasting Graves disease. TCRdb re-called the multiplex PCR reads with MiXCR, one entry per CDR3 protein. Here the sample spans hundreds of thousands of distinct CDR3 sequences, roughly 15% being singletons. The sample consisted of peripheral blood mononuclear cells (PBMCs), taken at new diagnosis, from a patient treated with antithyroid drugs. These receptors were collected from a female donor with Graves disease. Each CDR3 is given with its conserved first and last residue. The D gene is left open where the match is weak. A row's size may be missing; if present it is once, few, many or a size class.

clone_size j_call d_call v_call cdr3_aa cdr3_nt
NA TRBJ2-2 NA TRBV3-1 CASSPPGDTGELFF TGTGCCAGCAGCCCCCCAGGGGACACCGGGGAGCTGTTTTTT
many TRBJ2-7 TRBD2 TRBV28 CASSSTAGTSGSEQYF TGTGCCAGCAGCTCCACCGCCGGGACTAGCGGGAGCGAGCAGTACTTC
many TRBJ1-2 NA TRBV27 CASSLQAVPLNYGYTF TGTGCCAGCAGTTTACAGGCCGTCCCTCTTAACTATGGCTACACCTTC
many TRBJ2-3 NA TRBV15 CATSRGLETDTQYF TGTGCCACCAGCAGAGGATTAGAAACAGATACGCAGTATTTT
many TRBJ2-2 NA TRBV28 CASSSGTPNTGELFF TGTGCCAGCAGTTCCGGGACACCGAACACCGGGGAGCTGTTTTTT
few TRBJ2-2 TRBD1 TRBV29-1 CSVEGAGQGAYTGELFF TGCAGCGTTGAAGGGGCGGGACAGGGGGCTTACACCGGGGAGCTGTTTTTT
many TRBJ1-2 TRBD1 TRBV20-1 CSARRQGVIGGYTF TGCAGTGCTAGACGACAGGGCGTGATCGGCGGCTACACCTTC
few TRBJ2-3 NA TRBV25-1 CASNSGLSTDTQYF TGTGCCAGCAACTCAGGGCTGAGCACAGATACGCAGTATTTT
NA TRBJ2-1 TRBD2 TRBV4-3 CASSQQTSGVNNEQFF TGCGCCAGCAGCCAACAGACTAGCGGGGTTAACAATGAGCAGTTCTTC
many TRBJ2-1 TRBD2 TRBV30 CAWSGQGTSGRGQFF TGTGCCTGGAGTGGTCAGGGGACTAGCGGGAGGGGGCAGTTCTTC
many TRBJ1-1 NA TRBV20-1 CSARDPHSGTEAFF TGCAGTGCTAGAGATCCCCACAGCGGGACTGAAGCTTTCTTT
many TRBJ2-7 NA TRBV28 CASNPADRAPGPVSYEQYF TGTGCCAGCAACCCAGCGGACCGGGCCCCGGGGCCCGTCTCCTACGAGCAGTACTTC
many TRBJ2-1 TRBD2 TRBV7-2 CASSLGPLLAGAYNEQFF TGTGCCAGCAGCTTAGGTCCCTTACTAGCGGGAGCCTACAATGAGCAGTTCTTC
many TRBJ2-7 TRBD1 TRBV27 CASSPYEQDRGARYEQYF TGTGCCAGCAGTCCTTACGAGCAGGACAGGGGGGCGCGCTACGAGCAGTACTTC
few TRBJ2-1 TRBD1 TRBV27 CASSLSQGRAYNEQFF TGTGCCAGCAGTTTATCACAGGGGCGCGCGTACAATGAGCAGTTCTTC
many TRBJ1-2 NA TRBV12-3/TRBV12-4 CASSPGAYYGYTF TGTGCCAGCAGTCCAGGGGCCTACTATGGCTACACCTTC
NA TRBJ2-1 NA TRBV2 CASSLGIEEFF TGTGCCAGCAGTTTAGGGATAGAGGAGTTCTTC